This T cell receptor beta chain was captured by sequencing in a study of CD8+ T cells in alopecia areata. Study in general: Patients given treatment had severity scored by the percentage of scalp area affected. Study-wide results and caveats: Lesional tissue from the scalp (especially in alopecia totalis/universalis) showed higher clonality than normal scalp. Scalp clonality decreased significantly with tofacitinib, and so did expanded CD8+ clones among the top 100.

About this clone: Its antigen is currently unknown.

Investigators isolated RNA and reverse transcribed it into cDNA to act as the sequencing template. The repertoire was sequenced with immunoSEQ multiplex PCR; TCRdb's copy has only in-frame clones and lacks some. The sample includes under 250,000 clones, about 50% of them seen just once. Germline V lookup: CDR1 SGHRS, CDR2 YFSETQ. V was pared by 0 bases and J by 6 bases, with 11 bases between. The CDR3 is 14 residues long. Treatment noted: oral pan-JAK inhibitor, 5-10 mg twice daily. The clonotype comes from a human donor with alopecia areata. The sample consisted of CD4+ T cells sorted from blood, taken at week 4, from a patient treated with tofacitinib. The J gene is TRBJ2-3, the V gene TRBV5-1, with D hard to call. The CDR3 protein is CASSLDKAQDTQYF. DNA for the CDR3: TGCGCCAGCAGCTTGGATAAAGCTCAGGATACGCAGTATTTT. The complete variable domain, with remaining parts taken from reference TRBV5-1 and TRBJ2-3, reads KAGVTQTPRYLIKTRGQQVTLSCSPISGHRSVSWYQQTPGQGLQFLFEYFSETQRNKGNFPGRFSGRQFSNSRSEMNVSTLELGDSALYLCASSLDKAQDTQYFGPGTRLTVL.